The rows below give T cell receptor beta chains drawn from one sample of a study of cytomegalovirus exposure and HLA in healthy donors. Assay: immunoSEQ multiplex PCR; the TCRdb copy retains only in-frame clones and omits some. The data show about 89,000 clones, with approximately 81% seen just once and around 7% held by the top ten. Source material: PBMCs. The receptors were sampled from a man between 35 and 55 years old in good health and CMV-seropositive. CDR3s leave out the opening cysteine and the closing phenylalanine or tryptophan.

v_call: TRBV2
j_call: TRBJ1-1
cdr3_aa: ASSLTGGTTEAF

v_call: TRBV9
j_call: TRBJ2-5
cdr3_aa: ASSPRPGLAGKETQY

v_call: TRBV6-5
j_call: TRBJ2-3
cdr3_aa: ASSGLSTDTQY

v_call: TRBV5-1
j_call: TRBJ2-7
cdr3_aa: ASSQRTGSSGEQY

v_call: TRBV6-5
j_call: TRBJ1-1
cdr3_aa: ASKPAYFRQTEAF

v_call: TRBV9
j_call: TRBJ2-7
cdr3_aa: ASSEGQGYEQY

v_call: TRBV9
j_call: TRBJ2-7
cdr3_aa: ASSERVLAGVHEQY

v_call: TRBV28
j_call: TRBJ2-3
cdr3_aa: ASSLSGDTQY

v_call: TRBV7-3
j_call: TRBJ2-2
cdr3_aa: ASSFSGTGGAGELF

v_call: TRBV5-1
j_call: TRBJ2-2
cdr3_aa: ASSTGGSNTGELF

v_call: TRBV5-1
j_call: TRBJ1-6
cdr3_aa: ATPGQPDSPLH

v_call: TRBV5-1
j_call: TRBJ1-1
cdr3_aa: ASSIDSRQSEAF

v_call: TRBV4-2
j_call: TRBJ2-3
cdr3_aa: ASSQAGASTDTQY

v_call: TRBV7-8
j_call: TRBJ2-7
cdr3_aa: ASSPGTATYEQY

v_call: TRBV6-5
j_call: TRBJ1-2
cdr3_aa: ASSYGQVNYGYT

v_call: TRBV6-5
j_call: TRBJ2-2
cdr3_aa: ASSYQGHNTGELF

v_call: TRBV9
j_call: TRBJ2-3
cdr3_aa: ASSVEREGNRGTDTQY

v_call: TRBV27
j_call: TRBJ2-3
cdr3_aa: ASNGGEDTQY

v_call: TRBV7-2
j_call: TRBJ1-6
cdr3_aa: ASSSRDRVNSPLH

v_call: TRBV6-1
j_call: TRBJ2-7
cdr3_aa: ASKVAGASEQY

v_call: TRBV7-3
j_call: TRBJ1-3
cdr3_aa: ASSLTGAGNTIY

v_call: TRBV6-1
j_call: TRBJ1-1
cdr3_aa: ASNDRGQMNTEAF

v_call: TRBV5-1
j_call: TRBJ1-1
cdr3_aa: ASSSEIMNTEAF

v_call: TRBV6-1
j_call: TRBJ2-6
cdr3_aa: ASSDWTGGSGANVLT

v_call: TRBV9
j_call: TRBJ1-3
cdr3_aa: ASSPGAHSGNTIY

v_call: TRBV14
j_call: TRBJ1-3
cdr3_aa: ASSQVISGNTIY

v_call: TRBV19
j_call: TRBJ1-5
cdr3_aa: ASREGGQPQH

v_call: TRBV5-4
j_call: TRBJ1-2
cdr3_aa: ASSLRGAVGYT

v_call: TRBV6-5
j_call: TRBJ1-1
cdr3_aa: ASSGQAQRSTEAF

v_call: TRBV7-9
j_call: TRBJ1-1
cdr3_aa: ASSFPGNTEAF

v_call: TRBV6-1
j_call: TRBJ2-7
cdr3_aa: ASSWLAGGNYEQY

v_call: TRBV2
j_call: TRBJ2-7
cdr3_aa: ASSPGQVYEQY